This T cell receptor (beta chain) is drawn from a study of cytomegalovirus exposure and HLA in healthy donors. Comment on this clone: At one end, the junction sequence differs from germline, possibly due to a read error.

The table came from immunoSEQ multiplex PCR; TCRdb's copy has only in-frame clones and leaves some out. The sample lists 200,000 or so clones, 85% to 95% occurring once. CDR3 length: 14 amino acids. Germline CDR1 ENHRY, CDR2 SYGVKD. This TCR was sampled from a woman under 30 in good health and CMV-seronegative. The rearrangement uses TRBV10-3 and TRBJ2-7, with 9 bases lining up with TRBD1. Material for sequencing was PBMCs. This CDR3 reads CASSYRTGAYEQYF. The CDR3 DNA is TGTGCCAGCAGTTACAGGACAGGGGCCTACGAGCAGTACTTC.